This TCR beta chain derives from a study of blood T cell repertoires in COVID-19. Study details: Samples of COVID-19 (acute and convalescent) were obtained from the United States, Italy and Spain. T cells, B-cell-depleted T cells, or PBMCs supplied cDNA or gDNA.

This CDR3 spans 13 amino acids. V dropped 4 bases and J dropped 3; count of bases not matched to a gene: 3. CDR1 is GTSNPN, CDR2 SVGIG, per germline (reference sequence). Participant age was about 18 to 95 years, and participants resided in approximately 25 US areas. As originally analysed: Estimates of nucleated cell counts were drawn from the amplification of reference gene primers. Repertoires were generated with immunoSEQ multiplex PCR, while TCRdb's copy carries only in-frame clones and drops some. That table supplies the V and J calls and clone size; D and trimming were determined from the DNA. The table includes some 200,000 clones, roughly 84% detected once.

The sample was PBMCs or T cells enriched from blood (not recorded which). The chain combines TRBV30 with TRBJ1-3, with 7 positions matching TRBD1. The receptor was isolated from a man aged 35 to 55 who had recovered from COVID-19. The CDR3 region has the DNA TGTGCCTGGACTACAGGGGTTGGAAACACCATATATTTT. Its protein product is CAWTTGVGNTIYF.